The 27 T cell receptor beta chains reported below all come from one sample, sequenced in a study of identical twins. TCRdb re-derived calls from the 5' RACE reads in MiXCR, one entry per CDR3 protein. Of 500,000 to 650,000 distinct CDR3 sequences detected, just over 7% appear once; the ten largest clones hold around 1.6%. These same data were also listed under a study on yellow fever vaccine responses in identical twins.

Sequencing was carried out using PBMCs. The source is a woman aged 18 to 35 in good health.

This clonotype was counted at least ten times. The chain couples TRBV4-2 to TRBJ1-1, with TRBD1 matching over 7 bases. Germline trimming cut 0 bases from V and 5 bases from J; bases unmatched to any gene: 6. Germline V lookup: CDR1 LGHNA, CDR2 YNFKEQ. CDR3 length: 15 amino acids. The CDR3 bases are TGTGCCAGCAGCCAAGATCAGGGGGAGCCTACTGAAGCTTTCTTT. This encodes CASSQDQGEPTEAFF.

This chain connects TRBV14 to TRBJ2-5; no reliable D call. The CDR3 has 15 amino acids. V was shortened by 0 bases and J by 5 bases, with 13 bases between the two germline ends. Looked up from germline, CDR1 is SGHDN and CDR2 is FVKESK. CDR3 nucleotide sequence: TGTGCCAGCAGCCAAGACGTCCGGGTTCAGGAGACCCAGTACTTC. Its protein product is CASSQDVRVQETQYF.

V gene TRBV14 combines with J gene TRBJ2-1, with 13 positions matching TRBD2. Germline trimming cut 0 bases from V and 5 bases from J; bases unmatched to any gene: 4. The CDR3 has 17 residues. Germline CDR1 reads SGHDN; CDR2 reads FVKESK. The CDR3 reads CASSQDRGLAGNNEQFF. CDR3 coding DNA: TGTGCCAGCAGCCAAGACCGGGGACTAGCGGGAAACAATGAGCAGTTCTTC.

In its sample, this clonotype was seen many times. V usage is TRBV12-3 or TRBV12-4 and J usage is TRBJ1-6; TRBD1 aligns across 8 bases. The CDR3 totals 13 residues. V lost 5 bases and J lost 7; bases outside the gene matches: 1. CDR3 bases: TGTGCCAGCAGTCAGGGGGCCAATTCACCCCTCCACTTT. Its translation: CASSQGANSPLHF.

The chain recombines TRBV23-1 with TRBJ2-4; D is ambiguous. TRBV23-1 qualifies as an ORF whose function is uncertain. This CDR3 comprises 17 residues. V was clipped by 4 bases and J by 3 bases, with 19 bases between them. The CDR3 DNA reads as TGCGCCAGCAGTCCGTTCCGGGCCAAAGAACTCAAAAACATTCAGTACTTC. Protein sequence: CASSPFRAKELKNIQYF.

The chain recombines TRBV7-9 with TRBJ1-2; D is unresolved. V lost 4 bases to trimming and J lost 8 bases, with 17 bases between them. The CDR3 sequence is 14 residues long. Germline loops: CDR1 SEHNR, CDR2 FQNEAQ (reference sequence). The CDR3 protein is CASSSTPGSRGYTF. CDR3 nucleotides: TGTGCCAGCAGCTCCACCCCAGGTTCTCGAGGCTACACCTTC.

The genes are TRBV12-3 or TRBV12-4 and TRBJ2-2; TRBD2 matches 13 bases. J gave up 7 bases and V 6 bases, and 8 bases lay outside the gene matches. There are 16 residues in the CDR3. In DNA, the CDR3 is TGTGCCAGCAGCCCTGGGACTAGCGGGATGTACGGGGAGCTGTTTTTT. Protein product: CASSPGTSGMYGELFF.

This clonotype was found many times. The chain carries TRBV15 and TRBJ2-1; D is perhaps TRBD1 (5 bases). In germline, CDR1 is LNHNV, CDR2 YYDKDF (reference sequence). This CDR3 contains 14 residues. Trimming left V 4 bases short and J 11 bases short, with 18 bases between. This chain's CDR3 is CATSNRGPSPKQFF. CDR3 DNA sequence: TGTGCCACCAGCAATAGGGGCCCCAGCCCGAAGCAGTTCTTC.

This clonotype was seen many times. The rearrangement joins TRBV12-3 or TRBV12-4 to TRBJ1-2, with D possibly matching TRBD1 (5 bases). V lost 3 bases, J lost 7 bases, and 9 bases lay in between. The CDR3 extends over 12 amino acids. CDR3 residues: CASSLGEGGYTF. CDR3 DNA sequence: TGTGCCAGCAGTTTGGGGGAGGGTGGCTACACCTTC.

The table lists this clonotype with many counts. This rearrangement joins TRBV5-1 to TRBJ1-1; D uncertain. V was cut by 0 bases and J by 1 base, with 7 bases left in between. Germline-derived CDR1 and CDR2 are SGHRS and YFSETQ. The CDR3 consists of 14 residues. The CDR3: CASSLGDGNTEAFF. The CDR3 DNA reads TGCGCCAGCAGCTTGGGTGACGGGAACACTGAAGCTTTCTTT. Drawing the rest from reference TRBV5-1 and TRBJ1-1, the complete variable domain is KAGVTQTPRYLIKTRGQQVTLSCSPISGHRSVSWYQQTPGQGLQFLFEYFSETQRNKGNFPGRFSGRQFSNSRSEMNVSTLELGDSALYLCASSLGDGNTEAFFGQGTRLTVV.

The rearrangement joins TRBV28 to TRBJ2-7; perhaps TRBD1 as D (6 bases). The CDR3 extends over 14 amino acids. Germline lookup yields CDR1 MDHEN and CDR2 SYDVKM. V was clipped by 6 bases and J by 4 bases, with 16 bases between them. CDR3 DNA: TGTGCCAGCAGAAGAACAGGGCTAATATACGAGCAGTACTTC. It yields the protein CASRRTGLIYEQYF. The full variable domain, in which reference TRBV28 and TRBJ2-7 provide the parts outside the CDR3, is DVKVTQSSRYLVKRTGEKVFLECVQDMDHENMFWYRQDPGLGLRLIYFSYDVKMKEKGDIPEGYSVSREKKERFSLILESASTNQTSMYLCASRRTGLIYEQYFGPGTRLTVT.

The chain couples TRBV20-1 to TRBJ2-7; 14 nucleotides agree with TRBD2. Per the germline V gene, CDR1 is DFQATT and CDR2 is SNEGSKA (reference sequence). The CDR3 length is 17 residues. The CDR3 sequence is CSARKGTSGGWSYEKYV. For the CDR3, the DNA is TGCAGTGCTAGAAAAGGGACTAGCGGGGGCTGGAGCTACGAGAAGTACGTC.

In this sample, this clonotype turned up a few times. The genes are TRBV7-9 and TRBJ1-6; D call uncertain. V was trimmed by 5 bases and J by 6 bases, leaving 5 bases between them. Per germline, CDR1 SEHNR and CDR2 FQNEAQ (reference sequence). The CDR3 runs to 12 residues. CDR3 protein: CASSIGNSPLHF. CDR3 in DNA: TGTGCCAGCAGCATCGGTAATTCACCCCTCCACTTT.

V is TRBV21-1 and J is TRBJ1-6; TRBD1, the table's D call, lacks a check against the DNA. TRBV21-1 is recorded as a pseudogene. CDR3 size: 16 residues. The CDR3 sequence: CASSPGARGVGSPLHF. CDR3 nucleotides: TGTGCCAGCTCCCCGGGGGCCAGGGGCGTTGGTTCACCCCTCCACTTT.

The gene calls are TRBV12-3 or TRBV12-4 and TRBJ1-5, with D maybe TRBD1 (5 bases). CDR3 length: 16 amino acids. Trimming took off 8 bases at V and 3 bases at J, with 20 bases between the two ends. Here the CDR3 reads CASSYRQGVSNQPQHF. CDR3 nucleotide sequence: TGTGCCAGCTCATACAGGCAGGGTGTATCCAATCAGCCCCAGCATTTT.

This clonotype showed up many times. This chain joins TRBV5-1 and TRBJ2-1; no firm D call. V was cut by 5 bases and J by 10 bases, with 10 bases left in between. Germline CDR1 SGHRS, CDR2 YFSETQ. CDR3 length equals 11 residues. The CDR3 sequence: CASSISGEQFF. The CDR3 DNA reads TGCGCCAGCAGTATCAGTGGGGAGCAGTTCTTC. Based on the CDR3 plus reference TRBV5-1 and TRBJ2-1, the full variable domain is KAGVTQTPRYLIKTRGQQVTLSCSPISGHRSVSWYQQTPGQGLQFLFEYFSETQRNKGNFPGRFSGRQFSNSRSEMNVSTLELGDSALYLCASSISGEQFFGPGTRLTVL.

The rearrangement links TRBV3-1 to TRBJ2-2; D is perhaps TRBD1 (5 bases). The CDR3 length is 13 residues. Between the trimmed V and J ends, which lost 2 bases and 6 bases, there was a span of 7 bases. Germline CDR1 reads LGHDT; CDR2 reads YNNKEL (reference sequence). The CDR3 DNA reads TGTGCCAGCAGCCAATCCAGGGCCGGGGAGCTGTTTTTT. Protein product: CASSQSRAGELFF.

This clonotype has only a few counts. The CDR3, as DNA: TGTGCCAGCAGCGTAGGAATCCCAATCTGGGGGGACCAAGAGACCCAGTACTTC. Amino acid sequence: CASSVGIPIWGDQETQYF. This chain connects TRBV9 to TRBJ2-5, with D possibly TRBD2 on 6 matching bases. The CDR3 sequence is 18 residues long. Germline assignment: CDR1 SGDLS and CDR2 YYNGEE. Trimming removed 0 bases from V and 0 bases from J, with 18 bases in between. The whole variable domain, filled in from reference TRBV9 and TRBJ2-5, reads DSGVTQTPKHLITATGQRVTLRCSPRSGDLSVYWYQQSLDQGLQFLIQYYNGEERAKGNILERFSAQQFPDLHSELNLSSLELGDSALYFCASSVGIPIWGDQETQYFGPGTRLLVL.

In this sample, this clonotype turned up a few times. The V and J genes are TRBV6-2 or TRBV6-3 and TRBJ2-7; TRBD1 agrees at 12 bases. The CDR3 loop spans 14 amino acids. Germline trimming cut 6 bases from V and 9 bases from J; bases unmatched to any gene: 9. Germline CDR1 and CDR2: MNHEY and SVGEGT. The CDR3 DNA is TGTGCCAGCAGAAGTCCGGGACAGGGGGCGCGGCAGTACGTC. Translation: CASRSPGQGARQYV.

The genes are TRBV20-1 and TRBJ1-5, with 9 bases lining up with TRBD1. The CDR3 extends over 12 amino acids. Unmatched junction bases numbered 6, after V lost 5 bases and J lost 10 bases. Germline-derived CDR1 and CDR2 are DFQATT and SNEGSKA (reference sequence). The CDR3 DNA reads as TGCAGTGCTGGACAGGGGACGAAACCCCAGCATTTT. Amino acids: CSAGQGTKPQHF.

There are many counts of this clonotype. The chain employs TRBV12-3 or TRBV12-4 and TRBJ1-5; the D gene is possibly TRBD1 (6 bases). Trimming removed 2 bases at V and 0 bases at J, with 14 bases between. The CDR3 runs to 17 residues. CDR3 protein: CASSLTQGSYSNQPQHF. CDR3 bases: TGTGCCAGCAGTTTAACACAGGGAAGCTATAGCAATCAGCCCCAGCATTTT.

V gene TRBV20-1 combines with J gene TRBJ1-5; tentative D call: TRBD1 (5 bases). The CDR3 runs to 14 residues. Germline CDR1 and CDR2: DFQATT and SNEGSKA (reference sequence). The V and J ends lost 5 bases and 2 bases respectively, with 13 bases between them. The CDR3 loop reads CSARLGGGNQPQHF. The CDR3 nucleotides are TGCAGTGCTCGCTTGGGGGGTGGCAATCAGCCCCAGCATTTT.

This clonotype has a count of ten or more. V and J are TRBV5-1 and TRBJ1-1; 8 bases agree with TRBD1. The V gene's germline CDR1 is SGHRS and CDR2 YFSETQ. CDR3 size: 13 residues. Unmatched junction bases numbered 6, after V lost 5 bases and J lost 6 bases. CDR3 in DNA: TGCGCCAGCAGGCCTCAGGGGGCCCCTGAAGCTTTCTTT. Amino acid sequence: CASRPQGAPEAFF.

In this sample, this clonotype turned up many times. V gene TRBV12-3 or TRBV12-4 combines with J gene TRBJ2-7, with 7 bases lining up with TRBD1. The junction had 4 bases not matched to a gene; V was cut back by 5 bases and J by 6 bases. This CDR3 contains 12 residues. The CDR3 nucleotides are TGTGCCAGCAGTCCCGCAGGGGGCGAGCAGTACTTC. Amino acid sequence: CASSPAGGEQYF.

This chain joins TRBV6-4 and TRBJ2-1, with 7 bases fitting TRBD1. Germline V lookup: CDR1 MRHNA, CDR2 SNTAGT. Trimming took 0 bases from V and 7 from J; bases not matched to a gene: 3. The CDR3 consists of 14 residues. The CDR3 DNA is TGTGCCAGCAGTGACTCGGTCAGGGGGAATGAGCAGTTCTTC. Translated: CASSDSVRGNEQFF.

J is TRBJ2-7 and V is TRBV3-1, with 9 nucleotides matching TRBD2. The CDR3 consists of 16 residues. Trimming cost V 4 bases and J 5 bases; bases outside gene matches: 12. CDR1 is LGHDT, CDR2 YNNKEL, per germline (reference sequence). This CDR3 is CASSRPVPSGTDEQYF. CDR3 sequence (DNA): TGTGCCAGCAGCCGCCCAGTCCCTAGCGGGACCGACGAGCAGTACTTC.

The chain recombines TRBV29-1 with TRBJ2-3, with TRBD2 matching 11 bases. This CDR3 has 14 residues. After removal of 4 bases from V and 3 bases from J, the junction contained 3 bases not matched to a gene. Germline CDR1 reads SQVTM; CDR2 reads ANQGSEA. This chain's CDR3 is CSVGASGRTDTQYF. As DNA, the CDR3 is TGCAGCGTTGGTGCTAGCGGGAGGACAGATACGCAGTATTTT.